Given below is one TCR beta chain in context. Its specific antigen is unknown. Per-base qualities were not stored, and no clone one base away is much larger. The cohort consisted of hundreds of healthy bone marrow donors. Cohort members were all nominally healthy when sampled, although unrecorded immune exposures were likely present. The donor tested CMV seronegative, placing the donor among the 300 to 400 seronegative members of the cohort. Every donor gave a peripheral blood sample, and the peripheral blood mononuclear cells from that sample were used for TCR beta sequencing. The Qiagen DNeasy Blood Extraction Kit was used to extract genomic DNA from the blood cell samples. This sample stems from a study of cytomegalovirus exposure and HLA in healthy donors (dated by TCRdb to about 2017). A note on the overall study: An earlier analysis of about 530 of the donors reported around 280 Gb of sequence data and 117 million unique TCR beta sequences obtained from about 180 million T cells. Roughly 5 DR-DQ haplotypes were handled as single units for association and clustering, since linkage in the cohort was strong. The study combined high-throughput TCR immunosequencing, statistical association of individual TCRs with disease status, and machine learning to predict cytomegalovirus infection status. An earlier analysis of about 620 of the donors applied high-throughput TCR beta sequencing to assess whether each TCR beta V gene segment acted as functional or pseudogenic. The later analysis used no new phenotypic data to find candidate immune exposures, relying instead on TCR beta sequences and their occurrence across donors. The T cell repertoires of 700 or so subjects were profiled by immunosequencing and related to cytomegalovirus serostatus. The study was designed to test whether signatures of past pathogen exposure could be identified by cataloging public T cell receptors. Donor age, sex, ethnicity and CMV serostatus were collected together with the repertoire data. On average, approximately 250,000 unique TCR beta nucleotide sequences were sequenced per donor among more than 350 genotyped donors of the cohort, with roughly 20% of those sequences being non-productive. Of the roughly 430 genotyped donors, about 80% fell in the genetic ancestry cluster associated with self-reported Caucasian donors. A separate validation cohort of some 130 different subjects was used in addition to the 666-subject first cohort. All discovery cohort repertoires had been generated on a single sequencing platform. Approximately 310 gigabases of sequencing data and 75 million to 85 million unique TCR sequences made up an early release that covered approximately 650 HLA-typed donors. The number of typed donors differed by locus: about 620-640 for A, B, C, DRB1 and DQB1; approximately 520 for DQA1; approximately 600 for DPA1; and some 470 for DPB1. Class I and class II HLA loci were covered by the typing at four-digit resolution. A later genetic analysis used genome-wide SNP genotypes for about 55% of the 666 donors, treating that subset as a discovery cohort. In a later analysis, previously published TCR beta repertoires from about 640 donors were re-analyzed and high-resolution HLA genotyping was added so that TCR occurrence patterns could be studied. Beyond this particular receptor, the publication reports: In a later analysis, the rate of TCR association differed among HLA loci, with DRB1 alleles having the most associated TCRs and HLA-C alleles having the fewest. Most TCR sequences were observed very rarely across donors, whereas some public TCRs were present in many individuals. A group of highly shared sequence variants was considered likely to be a technical artifact of the sequencing pipeline. Assigning TCR associations to individual alleles was difficult when HLA alleles, especially DR and DQ, strongly co-occurred. CMV serostatus was the only immune exposure information available for the cohort. The cohort was sequenced for TCR beta chains only, and without alpha or paired-chain data the features that could be detected were limited. Linkage disequilibrium might explain the correlated functional status among segregating V segments, but an unknown experimental factor could not be ruled out. According to a later analysis, parvovirus B19, influenza, CMV and Epstein-Barr virus appeared linked to several top co-occurrence clusters. A few of the identified cytomegalovirus-associated TCR beta chains were confirmed in vitro to be specific for cytomegalovirus antigens. The classifier was reported to diagnose cytomegalovirus status with high specificity and sensitivity in both the original cohort and the validation cohort. The authors suggested that the approach could potentially be generalized to other disease states and immunological phenotypes. Because counts were too low, 15 to 20 rarely observed V segments, including chromosome 9 orphons, were left out of the earlier analysis of a few hundred of the donors. Presence/absence analyses assumed roughly uniform sequencing depth across donors, an assumption that may not hold. At a false discovery rate of 0.05, a later analysis linked fewer than 20,000 TCR beta sequences to specific HLA alleles. According to a later analysis, most CMV-associated TCR beta chains appeared to be HLA-restricted, and the HLA associations seemed to be driven largely by CMV exposure. In a later analysis, HLA-associated TCR beta chains showed more clonal expansion and lower generation probabilities than non-associated chains that were equally common. A further reported finding was that TCR beta sequences accurately predicted the HLA-A and HLA-B alleles for most subjects in the first cohort. Compared with the approximately 600-donor mean, donors in an Asian-associated ancestry cluster had fewer N-insertions in productive TCRs, according to a later genetic analysis. The study listed approximately 150 TCR beta chains as associated with cytomegalovirus. In a later genetic analysis, a missense DCLRE1C variant was associated with V-gene and J-gene trimming of TCR beta chains, and the association was replicated in an independent cohort. The 87-base-pair reads could not distinguish some IMGT-functional V segments, including TRBV6-2 and TRBV6-3, so those segments were excluded. An earlier analysis of approximately 530 of the donors showed that most TCR beta V segments appeared in productive rearrangements either about 90% or about 30% of the time, which broadly matched IMGT annotations. Because HLA typing was unavailable for some donors at each locus, only the typed subset was used in association tests.

The library was made by the immunoSEQ multiplex PCR assay. For the multiplex PCR, a mixture combining 60 forward primers for TCR Vbeta segments and 13 reverse primers for TCR Jbeta segments was used. The CDR3 region of rearranged TCR beta genes was amplified from genomic DNA with a multiplex PCR assay. Amplified TCR beta libraries were sequenced as 87-base-pair reads on the Illumina HiSeq System. On the study's bioinformatics: A later analysis counted about 80 million unique TCR beta chains across the 650 to 700 repertoires, and some 11 million of these chains were shared by at least two donors. A nearest-neighbor algorithm error-corrected the raw reads and collapsed the reads into unique sequences, merging closely related sequences to remove PCR and sequencing errors. V, D and J gene segments were assigned by aligning CDR3 sequences to IMGT reference sequences. For a sequence to be retained, a match of at least six nucleotides was required to both a V gene segment and a J gene segment. Rearrangements were classified as productive when the CDR3 lacked stop codons and remained in frame with V and J, and all other rearrangements were classified as non-productive. CDR3 was defined according to IMGT convention as the region running from the second conserved V-encoded cysteine to the conserved J-encoded phenylalanine. The earlier analysis of some 540 of the donors excluded any sequence lacking an unambiguous match to a single V gene segment. In an earlier analysis of around 600 of the donors, V segments were called functional above 56.7% productive rearrangements and were called segregating when the between-donor standard deviation exceeded 5%. A statistical classification framework was built to diagnose cytomegalovirus status from the catalog of TCR beta chain sequences. In a later analysis, TCR nucleotide sequences were compared against IMGT/GENE-DB human TR gene sequences so that V and J genes could be assigned. The TCRdist pipeline was used in a later analysis to assign CDR3 sequences and most-parsimonious VDJ recombination scenarios. A later analysis defined each TCR beta chain by its CDR3 amino acid sequence plus V-gene family, and excluded reads lacking a unique V-gene family. As a way to deal with suspected cross-contamination and a sequencing artifact, a later analysis dropped 450 to 700 nucleotide sequences that were highly shared and had low generation probability. For each public chain, a later analysis derived a clonal expansion index from normalized ranks of inferred template counts within each repertoire. Generation probabilities in a later analysis came from a VDJ recombination model fitted to out-of-frame rearrangements, and those results were checked against IGoR. In a later analysis, hypergeometric tests were used to score TCR-TCR, TCR-HLA and TCR-CMV co-occurrence, with a repertoire-size bias correction applied to TCR pairs. In a later analysis, false discovery rates were estimated by permuting HLA or CMV assignments 20 times. In a later analysis, co-occurring TCRs were grouped using DBSCAN, and TCRdist sequence similarity was added for clustering within HLA-allele-positive subsets. Repertoires with fewer than 30,000 or more than 120,000 public chains were left out of co-occurrence clustering, as were a handful of repertoires with anomalous nucleotide sharing. TCRdb stores this immuneACCESS table with in-frame sequences only. Part of the clones is absent; in the studies checked, under half of the shortfall reflects unresolved V genes, and no reason is known for the rest. The V and J calls and clone size are taken from that table; D and trimming were inferred from the DNA. The sample profile shows about 130,000 clones; 84% of them were found once. The leading ten clones occupy 2.7% of the sample.

CDR1 is given as SGHVS and CDR2 as FQNEAQ, both from the germline V gene. V drops 5 bases and J drops 8 bases, leaving 24 bases in between. Counted from cysteine to phenylalanine, this CDR3 has 16 amino acids. Only the CDR3 DNA is retained, 48 bases long and in frame from the first base. The clonotype originates from a man aged 45-60 years in good health and CMV-seronegative. The specimen sequenced was PBMCs. The rearranged chain carries TRBV7-8 and TRBJ1-1; the D gene lacks a confident call. The CDR3 reads CASSPSVQFFGGEAFF. The DNA sequence reads TGTGCCAGCAGCCCATCGGTCCAATTCTTTGGAGGGGAAGCTTTCTTT.